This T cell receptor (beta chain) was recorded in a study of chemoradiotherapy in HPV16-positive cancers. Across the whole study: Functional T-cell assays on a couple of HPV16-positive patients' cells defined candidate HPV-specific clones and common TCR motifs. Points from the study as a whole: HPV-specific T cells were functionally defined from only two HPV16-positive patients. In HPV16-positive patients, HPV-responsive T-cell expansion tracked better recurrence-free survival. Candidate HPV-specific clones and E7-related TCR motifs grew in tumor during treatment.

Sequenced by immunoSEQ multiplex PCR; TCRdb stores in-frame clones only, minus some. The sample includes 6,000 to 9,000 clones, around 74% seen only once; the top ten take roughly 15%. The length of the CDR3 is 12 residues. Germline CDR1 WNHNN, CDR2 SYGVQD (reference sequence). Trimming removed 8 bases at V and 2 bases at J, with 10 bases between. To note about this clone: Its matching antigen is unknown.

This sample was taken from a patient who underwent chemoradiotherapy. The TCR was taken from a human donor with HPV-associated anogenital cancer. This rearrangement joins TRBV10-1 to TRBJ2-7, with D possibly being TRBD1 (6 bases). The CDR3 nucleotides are TGCGCCAGCCGGACAGCCACCTACGAGCAGTACTTC. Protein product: CASRTATYEQYF.